These 26 T cell receptor beta chains share one sample of origin, sequenced in a study of cytomegalovirus exposure and HLA in healthy donors. TCRdb keeps only in-frame clones here, not all; method: immunoSEQ multiplex PCR. The repertoire holds around 100,000 clones, with 85% as singletons. What was sequenced was PBMCs. The receptors here all came from a man aged 18 to 30 in good health and CMV-seropositive.

The V and J genes are TRBV11-2 and TRBJ2-5; the match to TRBD2 covers 15 bases. J lost 5 bases, V lost 5 bases, and 3 bases had no gene match. CDR3 length: 15 amino acids. CDR1 is SGHAT, CDR2 FQNNGV, per germline. CDR3 amino acids: CASSPGLAGGETQYF. Here the CDR3 DNA reads TGTGCCAGCAGCCCGGGACTAGCGGGAGGTGAGACCCAGTACTTC. Full variable domain (rest looked up from reference TRBV11-2 and TRBJ2-5): EAGVAQSPRYKIIEKRQSVAFWCNPISGHATLYWYQQILGQGPKLLIQFQNNGVVDDSQLPKDRFSAERLKGVDSTLKIQPAKLEDSAVYLCASSPGLAGGETQYFGPGTRLLVL.

This clone showed up just once. The chain links TRBV11-3 to TRBJ2-1; perhaps TRBD1 as D (6 bases). V was clipped by 6 bases and J by 10 bases, with 13 bases between them. The CDR3 is made up of 12 amino acids. Germline CDR1 and CDR2: SGHNT and YENEEA. The chain's CDR3 is CASSPRGREQFF. The CDR3 DNA follows: TGTGCCAGCAGTCCCAGGGGTCGCGAGCAGTTCTTC.

The V and J genes are TRBV7-9 and TRBJ2-7, with 9 bases aligning to TRBD1. The germline CDR1 and CDR2 sequences are SEHNR and FQNEAQ (reference sequence). Germline trimming cut 6 bases from V and 2 bases from J; bases unmatched to any gene: 5. This CDR3 spans 14 amino acids. The CDR3 DNA follows: TGTGCCAGCAGACCGGGACAGGGTACCTACGAGCAGTACTTC. Its translation is CASRPGQGTYEQYF. The full variable domain, its missing parts supplied by reference TRBV7-9 and TRBJ2-7, is DTGVSQNPRHKITKRGQNVTFRCDPISEHNRLYWYRQTLGQGPEFLTYFQNEAQLEKSRLLSDRFSAERPKGSFSTLEIQRTEQGDSAMYLCASRPGQGTYEQYFGPGTRLTVT.

This chain uses TRBV10-3 with TRBJ1-1, with TRBD1 matching 10 bases. The V and J ends lost 5 bases and 4 bases, in that order; junction bases with no gene match: 7. This CDR3 comprises 15 residues. The germline gives CDR1 ENHRY, CDR2 SYGVKD. CDR3 residues: CAISPGQGRSTEAFF. DNA for the CDR3: TGTGCCATCAGTCCGGGACAGGGGAGAAGCACTGAAGCTTTCTTT.

The V and J genes are TRBV6-6 and TRBJ1-5, with D perhaps TRBD1 (5 bases). CDR3 length equals 14 residues. Germline lookup yields CDR1 MNHNY and CDR2 SVGAGI (reference sequence). V was pared by 6 bases and J by 0 bases, with 9 bases between. The CDR3 DNA sequence: TGTGCCAGCAGGACAGAGTATAGCAATCAGCCCCAGCATTTT. Amino acid sequence: CASRTEYSNQPQHF.

This clone was counted once. This chain connects TRBV30 to TRBJ2-5; 7 bases are shared with TRBD1. The V gene's germline CDR1 is GTSNPN and CDR2 SVGIG (reference sequence). Trimming cost V 2 bases and J 5 bases; bases outside gene matches: 8. This CDR3 contains 14 residues. CDR3 in DNA: TGTGCCTGGAGTCTAGTAGGGGGCCGCGAGACCCAGTACTTC. This translates into CAWSLVGGRETQYF.

This chain joins TRBV5-4 and TRBJ1-2, with 7 bases matching TRBD1. The length of the CDR3 is 14 residues. V gave up 4 bases and J gave up 0 bases; unmatched junction bases: 3. CDR1 is SGHNT and CDR2 is YYREEE in the germline V gene (reference sequence). The CDR3: CASSQGQANYGYTF. The CDR3 bases are TGTGCCAGCAGCCAAGGACAGGCTAACTATGGCTACACCTTC. The variable domain in full, with the rest retrieved from reference TRBV5-4 and TRBJ1-2, is ETGVTQSPTHLIKTRGQQVTLRCSSQSGHNTVSWYQQALGQGPQFIFQYYREEENGRGNFPPRFSGLQFPNYSSELNVNALELDDSALYLCASSQGQANYGYTFGSGTRLTVV.

This rearrangement joins TRBV11-2 to TRBJ2-3, with 15 bases fitting TRBD2. The V and J ends lost 0 bases and 6 bases, in that order; junction bases with no gene match: 10. Germline V gene data show CDR1 as SGHAT and CDR2 as FQNNGV. This CDR3 region has 19 residues. The CDR3 DNA sequence: TGTGCCAGCAGCTTAGAGCCGTGGACTAGCGGGGGGGTGCGGGATACGCAGTATTTT. Translating it yields CASSLEPWTSGGVRDTQYF.

The chain carries TRBV11-2 and TRBJ1-1; no reliable D call. This CDR3 has 16 amino acids. Trimming shortened V by 0 bases and J by 0 bases, and 11 bases separated the two germline ends. CDR1 is SGHAT, CDR2 FQNNGV, per germline. CDR3 in DNA: TGTGCCAGCAGCTTAGAACGGGGTGCAATGAACACTGAAGCTTTCTTT. Its translation: CASSLERGAMNTEAFF.

In DNA form, the CDR3 reads TGTGCCAGCAGCAGGTCCGGGACAGGGGGCACCGGGGAGCTGTTTTTT. Its protein product is CASSRSGTGGTGELFF. The V and J genes are TRBV7-9 and TRBJ2-2; TRBD1 agrees at 11 bases. V was pared by 5 bases and J by 4 bases, with 6 bases of the junction left unmatched. CDR3 size: 16 residues. From germline, CDR1 is SEHNR and CDR2 FQNEAQ (reference sequence). The complete variable domain, with remaining parts taken from reference TRBV7-9 and TRBJ2-2, reads DTGVSQNPRHKITKRGQNVTFRCDPISEHNRLYWYRQTLGQGPEFLTYFQNEAQLEKSRLLSDRFSAERPKGSFSTLEIQRTEQGDSAMYLCASSRSGTGGTGELFFGEGSRLTVL.

This clone has a handful of counts. This chain joins TRBV6-6 and TRBJ2-2; D is unclear. Trimming pared 2 bases from V and 1 base from J, leaving 2 bases between. This CDR3 region has 13 residues. Germline CDR1 MNHNY, CDR2 SVGAGI (reference sequence). The CDR3 DNA follows: TGTGCCAGCAGTTACCAGAACACCGGGGAGCTGTTTTTT. This codes for CASSYQNTGELFF.

The genes are TRBV5-1 and TRBJ2-1; D gene ambiguous. The V end lost 0 bases, the J end lost 2 bases, and 12 bases lay between the germline ends. This CDR3 spans 16 amino acids. In germline, CDR1 is SGHRS, CDR2 YFSETQ. The CDR3 region has the DNA TGCGCCAGCAGCTTGGGAATAGCCGCCACCTACAATGAGCAGTTCTTC. Translation: CASSLGIAATYNEQFF.

This clone has just a few counts. The same CDR3 can be traced to other DNA sequences in this sample. The V and J genes are TRBV5-1 and TRBJ2-5; D unclear. Per germline, CDR1 SGHRS and CDR2 YFSETQ. The CDR3 is 11 amino acids. V lost 3 bases to trimming and J lost 2 bases, with 2 bases between them. CDR3 DNA: TGCGCCAGCAGCTCGCAAGAGACCCAGTACTTC. This codes for CASSSQETQYF.

The chain couples TRBV19 to TRBJ2-1; TRBD2 agrees at 7 bases. Germline V gene lookup returns CDR1 LNHDA and CDR2 SQIVND (reference sequence). The CDR3 length is 13 residues. V gave up 7 bases and J gave up 4 bases; unmatched junction bases: 4. The CDR3 bases are TGTGCCAGTACCGGGACTACTTACAATGAGCAGTTCTTC. Encoded protein: CASTGTTYNEQFF.

The chain combines TRBV10-3 with TRBJ2-3; the match to TRBD2 covers 12 bases. The CDR3 totals 15 residues. After removal of 10 bases from V and 2 bases from J, the junction contained 7 bases not matched to a gene. Germline CDR1 and CDR2: ENHRY and SYGVKD. The CDR3 is CATTSSGGDTDTQYF. CDR3 bases: TGTGCCACTACATCTAGCGGGGGGGACACAGATACGCAGTATTTT.

This clone is judged medium-sized. V and J are TRBV28 and TRBJ1-1; 8 nucleotides agree with TRBD1. Trimming at V came to 4 bases and at J to 5 bases, leaving 12 bases not matched to a gene. Germline V gives CDR1 MDHEN, CDR2 SYDVKM. CDR3 length equals 16 residues. CDR3 loop: CASSSYLQGAGTEAFF. The CDR3, as DNA: TGTGCCAGCAGTTCGTACCTGCAGGGGGCTGGGACTGAAGCTTTCTTT.

The rearrangement links TRBV2 to TRBJ1-4; 7 positions agree with TRBD1. Looked up from germline, CDR1 is SNHLY and CDR2 is FYNNEI. V shed 7 bases, J shed 8 bases, and the junction held 7 bases outside the gene matches. The CDR3 totals 13 residues. CDR3 amino acids: CASKQGFGEKLFF. Here the CDR3 DNA reads TGTGCCAGCAAACAGGGGTTTGGAGAAAAACTGTTTTTT.

V gene TRBV2 combines with J gene TRBJ2-1; a weak D match, TRBD2 (5 bases). The CDR3 totals 17 residues. Germline CDR1 is SNHLY and CDR2 is FYNNEI. The V end lost 3 bases, the J end lost 7 bases, and 22 bases lay between the germline ends. CDR3 amino acids: CASSELLSLSSGNEQFF. The CDR3 nucleotides read TGTGCCAGCAGTGAGCTCCTTTCCTTATCCTCGGGGAATGAGCAGTTCTTC. Based on the CDR3 plus reference TRBV2 and TRBJ2-1, the full variable domain is EPEVTQTPSHQVTQMGQEVILRCVPISNHLYFYWYRQILGQKVEFLVSFYNNEISEKSEIFDDQFSVERPDGSNFTLKIRSTKLEDSAMYFCASSELLSLSSGNEQFFGPGTRLTVL.

As DNA, the CDR3 is TGCGCCAGCAGTGAATGGCGGGGTAGTGGAGGTATTAGCAATCAGCCCCAGCATTTT. As protein: CASSEWRGSGGISNQPQHF. The chain uses TRBV10-2 and TRBJ1-5; D gene unclear. The V gene's germline CDR1 is WSHSY and CDR2 SAAADI. Trimming shortened V by 3 bases and J by 0 bases, and 21 bases separated the two germline ends. The CDR3 contains 19 residues.

The J gene is TRBJ2-2, the V gene TRBV6-4; no reliable D call. The germline gives CDR1 MRHNA, CDR2 SNTAGT. V dropped 3 bases and J dropped 2 bases, with 4 bases sitting between them. CDR3 length: 13 amino acids. The CDR3 nucleotides are TGTGCCAGCAGTGATATTAACACCGGGGAGCTGTTTTTT. It is translated as CASSDINTGELFF.

The V and J genes are TRBV27 and TRBJ1-1; D unclear. This CDR3 region has 13 residues. V dropped 6 bases and J dropped 3 bases, with 11 bases sitting between them. Germline V gene sequence: CDR1 MNHEY, CDR2 SMNVEV (reference sequence). The CDR3 DNA is TGTGCCAGCAGCCCTCTCTTAGACACTGAAGCTTTCTTT. This sequence encodes CASSPLLDTEAFF.

The chain uses TRBV5-5 and TRBJ1-3; the D gene is possibly TRBD1 (6 bases). V gave up 4 bases and J gave up 0 bases, with 11 bases separating them. Germline CDR1 and CDR2: SGHKS and YYEKEE (reference sequence). The CDR3 has 15 amino acids. In DNA, the CDR3 is TGTGCCAGCAGCCCGGGAGGGGGCTCTGGAAACACCATATATTTT. It translates to CASSPGGGSGNTIYF.

The chain has TRBV10-3 and TRBJ2-7; 8 nucleotides match TRBD2. V gave up 5 bases and J gave up 5 bases; unmatched junction bases: 11. Germline lookup yields CDR1 ENHRY and CDR2 SYGVKD. The CDR3 is 15 amino acids. The chain's CDR3 is CAISSRGLVDNEQYF. DNA for the CDR3: TGTGCCATCAGTTCCAGGGGACTAGTCGATAACGAGCAGTACTTC.

The gene calls are TRBV5-6 and TRBJ2-1; perhaps TRBD2 as D (5 bases). The CDR3 consists of 15 residues. Germline CDR1 SGHDT, CDR2 YYEEEE. The V end was cut by 3 bases, the J end by 1 base, with 11 bases between. Here the CDR3 reads CASSSLGGSYNEQFF. The CDR3 bases are TGTGCCAGCAGCTCCCTTGGCGGGTCCTACAATGAGCAGTTCTTC.

The chain joins TRBV7-9 to TRBJ2-5, with D perhaps matching TRBD2 (5 bases). Germline CDR1 and CDR2: SEHNR and FQNEAQ (reference sequence). Trimming took off 3 bases at V and 0 bases at J, with 5 bases between the two ends. This CDR3 is built from 13 residues. The CDR3 DNA is TGTGCCAGCAGCTTGGACTACCAAGAGACCCAGTACTTC. This sequence encodes CASSLDYQETQYF.

The chain links TRBV19 to TRBJ2-1; 11 bases are shared with TRBD2. Germline CDR1 is LNHDA and CDR2 is SQIVND (reference sequence). The CDR3 is made up of 16 amino acids. V was clipped by 3 bases and J by 5 bases; unmatched bases: 6. CDR3 sequence (DNA): TGTGCCAGTAGTATGACCGAGGGACTAGCGGACAATGAGCAGTTCTTC. Translating it yields CASSMTEGLADNEQFF.